The rows below give T cell receptor beta chains drawn from one sample of a study of T cell changes during pregnancy in multiple sclerosis. The assay was immunoSEQ multiplex PCR, and TCRdb's table has in-frame clones only and misses some. The table shows roughly 11,000 clones, with 90% to 95% occurring only once. Sequencing was performed on CD4+ T cells from peripheral blood mononuclear cells, taken before pregnancy. The receptors here all came from a female donor with multiple sclerosis, enrolled in a pregnancy study. Each CDR3 is given with its conserved first and last residue. Each record gives: D gene, clone size, V gene, J gene, CDR3 DNA, CDR3 protein. The D gene is left open where the match is weak. Only part of the rows carry a size: once, few, many, or a class if the clone is expanded.

.	.	TRBV14	TRBJ2-5	TGTGCCAGCAGCCAAGCGAGGTTACGGGAGACCCAGTACTTC	CASSQARLRETQYF
TRBD1	.	TRBV29-1	TRBJ2-3	TGCAGCGCTCCGGCCAGGGGGTACACAGATACGCAGTATTTT	CSAPARGYTDTQYF
TRBD1	.	TRBV7-6	TRBJ2-1	TGTGCCAGCAGCTTAGAGGGGGCTAGCCTCACTGAGCAGTTCTTC	CASSLEGASLTEQFF
TRBD1	.	TRBV6-1	TRBJ1-6	TGTGCCAGCAGTGGCGGGACAGCGGACTATAATTCACCCCTCCACTTT	CASSGGTADYNSPLHF
TRBD1	.	TRBV6-1	TRBJ1-2	TGTGCCAGCAGTGCCGGGACAGGCTATGGCTACACCTTC	CASSAGTGYGYTF
.	.	TRBV9	TRBJ2-1	TGTGCCAGCAGCGCCCCAAATAGAGAGGGGCAGTTCTTC	CASSAPNREGQFF
.	.	TRBV9	TRBJ1-5	TGTGCCAGCAGCGTAGCTATGAATCAGCCCCAGCATTTT	CASSVAMNQPQHF
.	.	TRBV4-1	TRBJ2-3	TGCGCCAGCAGCCCGGGCGGGGGCACAGATACGCAGTATTTT	CASSPGGGTDTQYF
.	.	TRBV21-1	TRBJ1-5	TGTGCCAGCAGCAAGATACAGAATCCCCTTCCCCAGCAATCAGGGTCTCAGCCCCAGCATTTT	CASSKIQNPLPQQSGSQPQHF
.	.	TRBV5-5	TRBJ2-7	TGTGCCAGCAGCTTGAAATTTATGGACTTAGGGGCGGGGGAGCAGTACTTC	CASSLKFMDLGAGEQYF
.	.	TRBV15	TRBJ1-1	TGTGCCACCAGCAATCGGGGAAACACTGAAGCTTTCTTT	CATSNRGNTEAFF
.	.	TRBV30	TRBJ1-4	TGTGCCTGGAGGACGGGGGGAAAACTGTTTTTT	CAWRTGGKLFF
.	.	TRBV6-5	TRBJ2-1	TGTGCCACCCTCGGGGAACATAGCTCCTACAATGAGCAGTTCTTC	CATLGEHSSYNEQFF
TRBD2	.	TRBV6-5	TRBJ2-5	TGTGCCAGCAGTTACTTTGGGGGAGGGGAGACCCAGTACTTC	CASSYFGGGETQYF
TRBD1	.	TRBV5-1	TRBJ1-4	TGCGCCAGCAGCTTGAGGGACAGGGGTGCCGCAACTAATGAAAAACTGTTTTTT	CASSLRDRGAATNEKLFF
.	.	TRBV4-1	TRBJ2-5	TGCGCCAGCAGCCAAATTCAACGGGACCAAGAGACCCAGTACTTC	CASSQIQRDQETQYF
.	.	TRBV25-1	TRBJ1-6	TGTGCCAGCAGTGGCCACAAGCGAGCCCTCCACTTT	CASSGHKRALHF
TRBD1	.	TRBV10-2	TRBJ1-4	TGCGCCAGCAGTGACTTCGGGACAGGGGTCGAAAAACTGTTTTTT	CASSDFGTGVEKLFF
TRBD2	.	TRBV15	TRBJ2-2	TGTGCCACCAGCCTCGGGGGGGACACCGGGGAGCTGTTTTTT	CATSLGGDTGELFF
TRBD2	.	TRBV2	TRBJ2-3	TGTGCCAGCAGTGAAAGGGCACAACTAGCGGGAGCAGATACGCAGTATTTT	CASSERAQLAGADTQYF
.	.	TRBV27	TRBJ1-1	TGTGCCAGCAGAACTACACTTACCTCGACAGACACTGAAGCTTTCTTT	CASRTTLTSTDTEAFF
.	.	TRBV7-9	TRBJ1-4	TGTGCCAGCAACCCCGGTCGGGTAGATAATGAAAAACTGTTTTTT	CASNPGRVDNEKLFF
TRBD2	.	TRBV11-3	TRBJ2-3	TGTGCCAGCAGCCCGGGGGGAACAGATACGCAGTATTTT	CASSPGGTDTQYF
TRBD1	.	TRBV30	TRBJ1-1	TGTGCCTCGACAGGGCGGGTTAACACTGAAGCTTTCTTT	CASTGRVNTEAFF
TRBD1	few	TRBV18	TRBJ1-5	TGTGCCAGCTCACCAGGGACAGGGGCCAATAATCAGCCCCAGCATTTT	CASSPGTGANNQPQHF
TRBD2	.	TRBV25-1	TRBJ2-1	TGTGCCAGCAAGGCTAGCGGGGGTAATGAGCAGTTCTTC	CASKASGGNEQFF
.	once	TRBV27	TRBJ2-7	TGTGCCAGCAGTTCCCTCAGGGCCTACGAGCAGTACTTC	CASSSLRAYEQYF
.	.	TRBV6-6	TRBJ2-2	TGTGCCTCGGGACTCCCGGGGCCCGGGGAGCTGTTTTTT	CASGLPGPGELFF
.	.	TRBV7-2	TRBJ2-2	TGTGCCAGCAGCCTGACAGGGAACACCGGGGAGCTGTTTTTT	CASSLTGNTGELFF
.	.	TRBV19	TRBJ2-7	TGTGCCAGTAGTATAGGAGGAAACTACGAGCAGTACTTC	CASSIGGNYEQYF
.	.	TRBV5-4	TRBJ1-5	TGTGCCAGCAGCTTGGGTACGGGGCCCCAGCATTTT	CASSLGTGPQHF
TRBD1	.	TRBV11-2	TRBJ1-3	TGTGCCAGCAGCGCCGGGGCAACAGGGGCTGGGAACACCATATATTTT	CASSAGATGAGNTIYF
.	once	TRBV10-3	TRBJ2-3	TGTGCCATCAGTGGGTCTAGCTCCCGCACAGATACGCAGTATTTT	CAISGSSSRTDTQYF
.	.	TRBV5-6	TRBJ2-2	TGTGCCAGCAGCCCCCCGACAGGAACCACCGGGGAGCTGTTTTTT	CASSPPTGTTGELFF
.	once	TRBV6-1	TRBJ1-4	TGTGCCAGCAGCCAAATTCAGGGTTCCAATGAAAAACTGTTTTTT	CASSQIQGSNEKLFF
.	.	TRBV29-1	TRBJ1-3	TGCAGCGTTGGGCACGCTGGAAACACCATATATTTT	CSVGHAGNTIYF
.	.	TRBV6-5	TRBJ2-3	TGTGCCAGCAGACTCACAGATACGCAGTATTTT	CASRLTDTQYF
.	.	TRBV10-3	TRBJ2-1	TGTGCCATCAGTGAGCCACAGGGTAGGTCCTACAATGAGCAGTTCTTC	CAISEPQGRSYNEQFF
.	.	TRBV4-1	TRBJ1-2	TGCGCCAGCAGCCAACGCGGGGTACTACGCTATGGCTACACCTTC	CASSQRGVLRYGYTF
.	.	TRBV6-5	TRBJ1-2	TGTGCCAGCAGTCGCCTTCAGAATTATGGCTACACCTTC	CASSRLQNYGYTF